The 21 T cell receptor beta chains reported below all come from one sample, sequenced in a study of glioma-infiltrating T cells after dendritic cell vaccination. Profiling relied on immunoSEQ multiplex PCR, and the TCRdb table lists in-frame clones only, not all of them. The top ten clones hold 2.5% to 3% of a sample with tens of thousands of clones, over 75% of them seen once. The material sequenced was blood, taken before dendritic cell vaccination. The receptors derive from a human donor with glioblastoma.

This clone appeared a single time. This rearrangement joins TRBV18 to TRBJ2-1, with TRBD2 identical over 10 bases. This CDR3 is built from 15 residues. Per the germline V gene, CDR1 is KGHSH and CDR2 is LQKENI. Losses at the gene ends were 0 bases for V and 6 bases for J; bases not matched to a gene: 2. In DNA form, the CDR3 reads TGTGCCAGCTCACCACCCCAGCGGGGGGGCAATGAGCAGTTCTTC. Translation gives CASSPPQRGGNEQFF.

The rearrangement joins TRBV18 to TRBJ2-5; 7 nucleotides match TRBD1. Germline-derived CDR1 and CDR2 are KGHSH and LQKENI. V lost 3 bases and J lost 1; bases outside the gene matches: 2. This CDR3 is built from 14 residues. CDR3 DNA: TGTGCCAGCTCACCTCGGACAGGCCAAGAGACCCAGTACTTC. Its protein is CASSPRTGQETQYF.

This clone was detected only once. This sequence joins TRBV4-1 and TRBJ2-2, with TRBD2 matching over 9 bases. With 6 bases clipped from V and 7 bases from J, the junction kept 6 bases outside the gene matches. Germline CDR1 is MGHRA and CDR2 is YSYEKL. This CDR3 contains 14 residues. The CDR3 loop is CASSLAGSGGELFF. The CDR3 region has the DNA TGCGCCAGCAGTCTAGCGGGATCTGGCGGGGAGCTGTTTTTT.

The chain uses TRBV19 and TRBJ1-2; 7 bases are a match to TRBD1. Germline values: CDR1 LNHDA, CDR2 SQIVND (reference sequence). The CDR3 extends over 14 amino acids. The V gene end was trimmed by 5 bases and the J gene end by 8 bases; junction bases not matched to a gene: 11. The CDR3 spells CASSARQGNEGYTF. The CDR3 DNA sequence: TGTGCCAGTAGTGCACGACAGGGAAATGAGGGCTACACCTTC.

This chain connects TRBV6-1 to TRBJ1-6; perhaps TRBD1 as D (5 bases). With 5 bases removed from V and 7 bases from J, the gap between germline ends came to 12 bases. Germline values: CDR1 MNHNS, CDR2 SASEGT. CDR3 length: 14 residues. This CDR3 reads CASSRGWANSPLHF. The DNA for the CDR3 is TGTGCCAGCAGTAGGGGCTGGGCGAATTCACCCCTCCACTTT.

CDR3 nucleotide sequence: TGCGCCAGCCAAAGGGGGGGAGGGGTAACGTACGAGCAGTACTTC. Translation: CASQRGGGVTYEQYF. This chain uses TRBV5-1 with TRBJ2-7; the D gene is possibly TRBD2 (7 bases). The CDR3 is made up of 15 amino acids. Germline CDR1 reads SGHRS; CDR2 reads YFSETQ. V lost 7 bases to trimming and J lost 4 bases, with 21 bases between them. The full variable domain, in which reference TRBV5-1 and TRBJ2-7 provide the parts outside the CDR3, is KAGVTQTPRYLIKTRGQQVTLSCSPISGHRSVSWYQQTPGQGLQFLFEYFSETQRNKGNFPGRFSGRQFSNSRSEMNVSTLELGDSALYLCASQRGGGVTYEQYFGPGTRLTVT.

This rearrangement joins TRBV5-6 to TRBJ2-5, with 10 bases matching TRBD1. The CDR3 contains 15 residues. Trimming at V came to 4 bases and at J to 5 bases, leaving 8 bases not matched to a gene. The germline V gene encodes CDR1 SGHDT and CDR2 YYEEEE. For the CDR3, the DNA is TGTGCCAGCAGCGTCGGGACAGGGGTTTGGGAGACCCAGTACTTC. This translates into CASSVGTGVWETQYF.

This clone was seen just once. V usage is TRBV7-2 and J usage is TRBJ2-7; D might be TRBD2 (5 bases). This CDR3 contains 11 residues. The V gene lost 8 bases and the J gene lost 7 bases, with 12 bases spanning the gap. Germline values: CDR1 SGHTA, CDR2 FQGNSA. The CDR3 loop is CASGQRGEQYF. CDR3 coding DNA: TGTGCCAGCGGCCAACGAGGGGAGCAGTACTTC.

The rearrangement links TRBV5-1 to TRBJ2-2, with D possibly TRBD2 on 6 matching bases. Germline assignment: CDR1 SGHRS and CDR2 YFSETQ. V shed 0 bases and J shed 4 bases, with 10 bases lying between them. The CDR3 covers 15 residues. The DNA for the CDR3 is TGCGCCAGCAGCTTGGAGAGGGGAGGCACCGGGGAGCTGTTTTTT. Residues: CASSLERGGTGELFF.

This clone was recorded only once. The chain joins TRBV5-1 to TRBJ2-3, with 12 bases that match TRBD2. The J segment lost 6 bases and the V segment lost 2 bases, leaving 7 bases of the junction unmatched. The germline V gene has CDR1 SGHRS and CDR2 YFSETQ. This CDR3 region has 16 residues. The CDR3: CASSLRLAGVGDTQYF. CDR3 in DNA: TGCGCCAGCAGCTTACGACTAGCGGGGGTGGGGGATACGCAGTATTTT.

This sequence joins TRBV19 and TRBJ2-1; 7 bases map to TRBD1. The V and J ends lost 4 bases and 9 bases, in that order; junction bases with no gene match: 15. CDR1 LNHDA and CDR2 SQIVND come from the germline V gene (reference sequence). The CDR3 contains 16 residues. CDR3 nucleotides: TGTGCCAGTAGTAGTCCGGGACAGAAACCACTAGGTGAGCAGTTCTTC. This translates into CASSSPGQKPLGEQFF.

The chain has TRBV7-2 and TRBJ2-2; 9 bases match TRBD2. Germline CDR1 SGHTA, CDR2 FQGNSA. Trimming took 1 base from V and 6 from J; bases not matched to a gene: 6. CDR3 length: 16 residues. The CDR3: CASSLVGSGSAGELFF. CDR3 nucleotide sequence: TGTGCCAGCAGCTTAGTCGGTAGCGGGAGCGCCGGGGAGCTGTTTTTT. The entire variable domain, with the rest obtained from reference TRBV7-2 and TRBJ2-2, is as follows: GAGVSQSPSNKVTEKGKDVELRCDPISGHTALYWYRQSLGQGLEFLIYFQGNSAPDKSGLPSDRFSAERTGGSVSTLTIQRTQQEDSAVYLCASSLVGSGSAGELFFGEGSRLTVL.

The rearrangement uses TRBV7-2 and TRBJ2-2, with TRBD2 as a possible D gene (6 bases). Trimming removed 1 base from V and 6 bases from J, with 6 bases in between. CDR1 and CDR2 (germline): SGHTA, FQGNSA. The CDR3 consists of 13 residues. CDR3 protein: CASSLGGAGELFF. The CDR3 nucleotides are TGTGCCAGCAGCTTAGGCGGGGCCGGGGAGCTGTTTTTT.

V is TRBV27 and J is TRBJ1-1, with a weak D call TRBD1 (5 bases). CDR1 MNHEY and CDR2 SMNVEV come from the germline V gene (reference sequence). V was shortened by 2 bases and J by 4 bases, with 26 bases between the two germline ends. The CDR3 covers 19 residues. The CDR3 sequence is CASSLVRLKIGGIGTEAFF. Here the CDR3 DNA reads TGTGCCAGCAGTTTAGTCAGACTGAAGATCGGGGGGATCGGCACTGAAGCTTTCTTT.

This chain links TRBV6-1 with TRBJ1-1, with 9 bases that match TRBD1. Germline loops: CDR1 MNHNS, CDR2 SASEGT. V lost 10 bases and J lost 4; bases outside the gene matches: 10. This CDR3 spans 14 amino acids. Here the CDR3 DNA reads TGTGCCACCTCAAGGGACAGGGCGAGCACTGAAGCTTTCTTT. Its protein product is CATSRDRASTEAFF.

This clone was seen only once. V and J are TRBV14 and TRBJ1-2; the D gene is possibly TRBD1 (5 bases). V gave up 4 bases and J gave up 6 bases, with 18 bases separating them. The CDR3 covers 15 residues. The germline V gene has CDR1 SGHDN and CDR2 FVKESK. The CDR3 region has the DNA TGTGCCAGCAGCCCCGGACACAGTGCGCCCCATGGCTACACCTTC. Its translation is CASSPGHSAPHGYTF.

This chain links TRBV12-2 with TRBJ2-5; TRBD2 was called by the table and not checked on the DNA. TRBV12-2 is flagged as a pseudogene. This CDR3 comprises 16 residues. As DNA, the CDR3 is TGTGCAAAGCACTCGGGGAGAGGACGGGAGCAAGAGACCCAGTACTTC. It specifies CAKHSGRGREQETQYF.

This chain uses TRBV10-3 with TRBJ1-1; D call uncertain. The CDR3 spans 12 residues. V lost 2 bases and J 3 bases, leaving 4 bases between the germline ends. The germline gives CDR1 ENHRY, CDR2 SYGVKD. CDR3: CAISETDTEAFF. The CDR3 coding sequence is TGTGCCATCAGTGAGACGGACACTGAAGCTTTCTTT.

The chain links TRBV10-3 to TRBJ1-1; possibly TRBD1 for D (6 bases). Germline values: CDR1 ENHRY, CDR2 SYGVKD. The CDR3 is 13 residues long. Trimming pared 10 bases from V and 0 bases from J, leaving 12 bases between. The CDR3 region has the DNA TGTGCCACCGCCACAGGGATGAACACTGAAGCTTTCTTT. Translated: CATATGMNTEAFF.

The sample holds one count of this clone. This sequence joins TRBV4-1 and TRBJ2-4; no definite D call. The V gene's germline CDR1 is MGHRA and CDR2 YSYEKL. The ends were cut back, 1 base at V and 1 base at J, with 5 bases in the middle. The CDR3 consists of 14 residues. CDR3 sequence (DNA): TGCGCCAGCAGCCAAGCAAGCGCCAAAAACATTCAGTACTTC. It encodes CASSQASAKNIQYF.

This clone was found once. Other DNA sequences in this specimen translate into the identical CDR3. The CDR3 nucleotides read TGTGCCAGCAGTTTTGCAGGGGGATACTCACCCCTCCACTTT. This codes for CASSFAGGYSPLHF. This rearrangement joins TRBV19 to TRBJ1-6; 7 nucleotides agree with TRBD1. The germline gives CDR1 LNHDA, CDR2 SQIVND (reference sequence). CDR3 length: 14 residues. V lost 9 bases, J lost 10 bases, and 12 bases stayed unmatched.